A selection of T cell receptor beta chains follows, all from one sample in a study of cytotoxic CD8 clonotypes in ibrutinib-treated CLL. TCRdb keeps only in-frame clones here, not all; method: immunoSEQ multiplex PCR. The sample holds about 300,000 clones; approximately 67% are singletons and the top ten take about 6.7%. The sequenced sample was PBMCs, obtained after 36 months of ibrutinib treatment. The receptor source for this set is a human donor with chronic lymphocytic leukemia. The CDR3 runs from the conserved cysteine through the conserved F or W. D genes are given only for firm matches. Size values are once, few and many counts, or a class for expanded clones, and some rows have none.

>NA|TRBV6-1|TRBJ2-3|NA
CASNGVRTDTQYF
TGTGCCAGCAATGGGGTGCGCACAGATACGCAGTATTTT
>NA|TRBV28|TRBJ2-7|NA
CASPPSLRAIPTYYEQYF
TGTGCCAGCCCCCCTAGTTTGAGGGCCATACCGACCTACTACGAGCAGTACTTC
>NA|TRBV6-5|TRBJ1-4|TRBD1
CASNNRGTNEKLFF
TGTGCCAGCAATAACAGGGGCACTAATGAAAAACTGTTTTTT
>once|TRBV4-1|TRBJ2-7|TRBD1
CASSRGQGETYEQYF
TGCGCCAGCAGCCGAGGACAGGGGGAGACCTACGAGCAGTACTTC
>NA|TRBV28|TRBJ2-7|NA
CASSPVTGGGEQYF
TGTGCCAGCAGTCCCGTAACAGGAGGGGGGGAGCAGTACTTC
>once|TRBV7-8|TRBJ2-2|TRBD2
CASSLVGSGGNTGELFF
TGTGCCAGCAGCTTAGTAGGTAGCGGGGGTAACACCGGGGAGCTGTTTTTT
>NA|TRBV27|TRBJ2-2|TRBD1
CASSLLWTGEGELFF
TGTGCCAGCAGTCTCCTTTGGACAGGCGAGGGGGAGCTGTTTTTT
>once|TRBV9|TRBJ1-1|TRBD1
CASSGSTGGFTEAFF
TGTGCCAGCAGCGGATCGACAGGGGGTTTCACTGAAGCTTTCTTT
>NA|TRBV10-3|TRBJ1-2|TRBD1
CAIGRDRGGYYGYTF
TGTGCCATCGGACGCGACAGGGGAGGGTACTATGGCTACACCTTC
>NA|TRBV2|TRBJ2-5|NA
CASLRYSQETQYF
TGTGCCAGCCTGAGGTACAGTCAAGAGACCCAGTACTTC
>NA|TRBV2|TRBJ2-5|NA
CASSPGVPETQYF
TGTGCCAGCAGTCCGGGGGTTCCGGAGACCCAGTACTTC
>NA|TRBV19|TRBJ2-1|NA
CASTGSSRARDEQFF
TGTGCCAGTACAGGCTCATCTCGGGCGCGGGATGAGCAGTTCTTC
>NA|TRBV27|TRBJ2-2|NA
CASSFWVHTGELFF
TGTGCCAGCAGTTTCTGGGTACACACCGGGGAGCTGTTTTTT
>few|TRBV6-5|TRBJ1-4|NA
CASSYKRGTNEKLFF
TGTGCCAGCAGTTACAAAAGGGGGACTAATGAAAAACTGTTTTTT
>NA|TRBV28|TRBJ2-3|TRBD2
CASTPGGTDTQYF
TGTGCCAGCACCCCCGGGGGGACAGATACGCAGTATTTT
>NA|TRBV18|TRBJ1-1|NA
CASSPRDSNTEAFF
TGTGCCAGCTCACCTCGGGATTCAAACACTGAAGCTTTCTTT
>NA|TRBV6-1|TRBJ2-7|NA
CASSEWLGTTDSYEQYF
TGTGCCAGCAGTGAATGGTTGGGGACGACCGACTCCTACGAGCAGTACTTC
>NA|TRBV10-3|TRBJ1-4|NA
CATHPQGNNEKLFF
TGTGCCACGCACCCACAGGGAAATAATGAAAAACTGTTTTTT
>NA|TRBV29-1|TRBJ1-2|NA
CSVDTYGYTF
TGCAGCGTTGATACCTATGGCTACACCTTC
>few|TRBV5-1|TRBJ1-6|NA
CASSLEWDFSPLHF
TGCGCCAGCAGCTTGGAATGGGACTTTTCACCCCTCCACTTT
>NA|TRBV19|TRBJ1-5|NA
CASSGQSNSNQPQHF
TGTGCCAGTAGCGGACAGAGTAATAGCAATCAGCCCCAGCATTTT
>few|TRBV6-1|TRBJ2-3|NA
CASSELHTDTQYF
TGTGCCAGCAGTGAACTCCACACAGATACGCAGTATTTT
>NA|TRBV7-6|TRBJ2-1|TRBD2
CASSLGLAGFPYNEQFF
TGTGCCAGCAGCCTAGGACTAGCGGGATTTCCCTACAATGAGCAGTTCTTC
>few|TRBV7-8|TRBJ2-7|NA
CASSRAQGQGEQYF
TGTGCCAGCAGTCGCGCACAGGGACAAGGGGAGCAGTACTTC
>NA|TRBV7-8|TRBJ2-5|NA
CASILGTQETQYF
TGTGCCAGCATCTTAGGGACACAAGAGACCCAGTACTTC
>NA|TRBV6-5|TRBJ1-2|NA
CASIRKGGGYTF
TGTGCCAGCATTAGGAAGGGGGGCGGCTACACCTTC
>NA|TRBV19|TRBJ2-1|NA
CASSIYNEQFF
TGTGCCAGTAGTATTTACAATGAGCAGTTCTTC
>NA|TRBV18|TRBJ2-1|NA
CASSPAVGDEEQFF
TGTGCCAGCTCACCCGCGGTGGGAGACGAAGAGCAGTTCTTC
>NA|TRBV6-4|TRBJ2-1|NA
CASSPKPQVRNEQFF
TGTGCCAGCAGCCCCAAACCTCAGGTCCGCAATGAGCAGTTCTTC
>few|TRBV15|TRBJ1-5|NA
CATSRVDNQPQHF
TGTGCCACCAGCAGAGTGGACAATCAGCCCCAGCATTTT
>NA|TRBV2|TRBJ1-5|NA
CASSEATRPPQHF
TGTGCCAGCAGTGAAGCTACCCGACCGCCCCAGCATTTT
>NA|TRBV14|TRBJ2-6|NA
CASSQVWGPGANVLTF
TGTGCCAGCAGCCAAGTGTGGGGTCCCGGGGCCAACGTCCTGACTTTC
>NA|TRBV6-1|TRBJ2-7|NA
CASSELLSGGNEQYF
TGTGCCAGCAGTGAACTCTTATCTGGGGGAAACGAGCAGTACTTC
>NA|TRBV9|TRBJ1-5|NA
CATPGGDGNQPQHF
TGTGCCACCCCGGGGGGGGACGGTAATCAGCCCCAGCATTTT
>few|TRBV29-1|TRBJ2-2|TRBD2
CSVSMTSGAGELFF
TGCAGCGTTTCTATGACTAGCGGGGCCGGGGAGCTGTTTTTT
>NA|TRBV4-1|TRBJ1-5|NA
CASSQVLVQPQHF
TGCGCCAGCAGCCAAGTATTGGTTCAGCCCCAGCATTTT